The present T cell receptor (beta chain) was sequenced within a study of shared clonotypes between healthy human individuals (TCRdb year 2020). Regarding the study in general: The cohort comprised two women and a few men aged 18 to 49 years. For each donor, three plates each were used for CD4 naive and CD4 memory, two plates were used for CD8 naive, and one plate was used for CD8 memory. Between about 0.9 and 10 billion PBMCs per donor were obtained by leukapheresis. To estimate repertoire size and how much clonotypes are shared between individuals, the study performed deep sequencing of blood TCR repertoires from about 5 healthy adults. To increase sequencing depth and limit assay-specific biases, TCR repertoire library preparation and sequencing were carried out by different laboratories using diverse techniques.

Findings and caveats that apply to the study as a whole: Higher generation probabilities were observed for clonotypes shared by all four sorted-subset donors than for non-shared clonotypes. Because the study included a small number of donors, the genetic and exposure-history diversity represented was limited. Only blood was sampled, and tissue TCR repertoires likely differ from those in blood. Across four donors, approximately 5% of naive CD4, around 3.5% of naive CD8, 2.3% of memory CD4, and 0.3% to 0.45% of memory CD8 clonotypes were shared. Pairwise subsampling indicated that sequencing depth was expected to affect the degree of clonotype sharing among donors. Naive subsets generally had larger estimated clonotype richness than memory subsets. Rarefaction of sorted-subset datasets indicated incomplete sequencing despite the large sequencing depth.

Comments on this clone: Its antigen specificity is not known. Base quality data are lacking; no much larger clone is found one base away.

The donors were healthy, HIV-negative adults with no recently reported acute infections or vaccinations. Every donor was a Caucasian adult living in Nashville, Tennessee, USA. CD4+ T cells were enriched by magnetic negative selection; naive cells were then positively selected on CD45RA, and the negative fraction formed the memory subset. After blood collection by leukapheresis, PBMCs were isolated using Ficoll-Histopaque density gradient centrifugation and then cryopreserved in the vapor phase of liquid nitrogen. Analytical flow cytometry was used to check the purity and quantity of every magnetically sorted T cell population. From each sorted fraction, genomic DNA was isolated and quantified by UV absorbance on a Nanodrop 2000c. V is shortened by 1 base, J by 1 base, and the region joining them spans 10 bases. From the cysteine up to the phenylalanine, the CDR3 has a length of 15 residues. Kept here is only the CDR3 DNA, which spans 45 bases and is read in frame from base 1. CDR1 is given as SGHTA and CDR2 as FQGNSA, both from the germline V gene.

TCR CDR3 regions were amplified from genomic DNA by multiplex PCR using the deep immunoSEQ assay. Genomic DNA extracted from each cell subset was distributed evenly over all wells of several immunoSEQ 96-well plates, and each plate served as one replicate. For sorted subsets, 150 to 250 ng genomic DNA, equal to about 30,000 T cell genomes, was loaded into each replicate PCR. The purified libraries were quantified using a Qubit 3.0 fluorometer, sized with a Bioanalyzer 2100, and then quantified again using the KAPA Library Quantification kit. Every immunoSEQ 96-well plate was sequenced on a separate single-read 150-cycle Illumina NextSeq 550 flow cell. Under the source paper's analysis protocol: Because the immunoSEQ output included only junctional sequences and no quality scores, the filtering could not be the same as the filtering used for full-length reads. Sequences were annotated with PyIR, a Python wrapper for IgBLAST v1.9, using IMGT germline references to assign V/J genes and CDR3. Reads were filtered out if the reads had weak V/J assignments (E-value above 1e-6), no CDR3, stop codons, out-of-frame junctions, or ambiguous translated residues. V3J clonotypes were defined as sequences sharing an identical inferred V gene, J gene, and CDR3 amino acid sequence. Percentage overlap between repertoires was computed as shared unique clonotypes divided by the size of the smaller repertoire. RTK rarefaction, the Chao1 estimator, and Recon v2.1 estimates of unobserved clonotypes were used to assess repertoire richness. For all TCRbeta clonotypes obtained by the gDNA method from a handful of donors, generation probabilities were computed with OLGA. The clones in this table, taken by TCRdb from immuneACCESS, are in-frame only. Not every clone is retained; where verified, under half of the shortfall comes from an unresolved V gene, and the cause of the rest is unknown. The D gene and trimming were derived from the DNA, and the V and J assignments and clone size from that table. For this sample the table gives over a million clones, of which about 98.5% were detected only once. In total, the top ten clones hold approximately 0.4% of the sample.

The chain employs TRBV7-2 and TRBJ1-1, with the identity of the D gene unclear. The receptor's source is a man in his thirties or forties in good health. The sample taken for sequencing was naive CD4+ T cells sorted from blood. Read against the paper, the sample's cell subset or site label means: CD45RA+ positively selected. The nucleotides read TGTGCCAGCAGCTTAGATGTACGGACGAACACTGAAGCTTTCTTT. The resulting protein is CASSLDVRTNTEAFF.